This record concerns one TCR beta chain sequence. PCR involved 60 Vbeta and 13 Jbeta primers. Clones were sequenced by immunoSEQ multiplex PCR, and TCRdb holds only the in-frame ones, with some missing. The table has fewer than 85,000 clones, roughly 84% seen once. Germline assignment: CDR1 MRHNA and CDR2 SNTAGT. V dropped 2 bases and J dropped 2; count of bases not matched to a gene: 5. The CDR3 totals 17 residues. The entry originates in a study of cytomegalovirus exposure and HLA in healthy donors. The chain joins TRBV6-4 to TRBJ2-1; 11 bases map to TRBD2. This TCR derives from a man in his 70s in good health and CMV-seropositive. Sequencing was carried out using PBMCs. CDR3 bases: TGTGCCAGCAGTGACGGTACTAGCGGGGGACCCTACAATGAGCAGTTCTTC. Its translation: CASSDGTSGGPYNEQFF.